This record concerns one T cell receptor beta chain sequence. Its matching antigen is unknown. This specimen belongs to a study of early T cells in non-severe SARS-CoV-2 infection. Study in general: Bulk RNA isolated from unsorted whole blood underwent sequencing; chains were not paired.

The V gene's germline CDR1 is KGHSH and CDR2 LQKENI. V lost 3 bases and J 7 bases, leaving 16 bases between the germline ends. This CDR3 is built from 15 residues. In the library, individual cDNA molecules carried attached unique molecular identifiers. In TCRdb, the 5' RACE reads were re-called with MiXCR into one record per CDR3 protein. The top ten clones hold roughly 3.2% of a sample with about 72,000 distinct CDR3 sequences, around 9% of them seen once. General study findings and limits: Matching results from VDJdb favored anti-spike CD8 responses, leaving private and CD4 specificities undetected.

The chain employs TRBV18 and TRBJ1-5, with D perhaps matching TRBD1 (6 bases). This clonotype was obtained from an adult who was a healthcare worker with PCR-confirmed SARS-CoV-2 infection or an uninfected control (not recorded which). Sequencing used whole blood. The CDR3 sequence is CASSPGRGMMQPQHF. The CDR3 DNA is TGTGCCAGCTCACCTGGTAGGGGGATGATGCAGCCCCAGCATTTT.